This T cell receptor beta chain emerged from a study of follicular helper T cells after annual influenza vaccination. Remarks on this clone: Its antigen is still unknown.

The germline CDR1 and CDR2 sequences are SNHLY and FYNNEI. The CDR3 runs 16 residues. The V end was cut by 7 bases, the J end by 0 bases, with 16 bases between. Overall study results and limits: Only roughly 9-23% of analyzed cells yielded productive TCRB sequences.

The method was immunoSEQ multiplex PCR; TCRdb's version includes in-frame clones alone and lacks a portion of them. The sample has roughly 10,000 clones, roughly 79% seen once. Time point given: 2014-2015 season, pre-vaccination. No donor had influenza vaccine in the prior 6 months; all lived in the community. Non-naive CD4+CXCR5+PD-1+ cTfh were sorted into ICOS+CD38+ and ICOS-CD38- fractions. The sequence was obtained from an adult who received the influenza vaccine. The sequenced sample was CXCR5+ CD38- circulating T follicular helper cells from blood, obtained on the day of influenza vaccination. The subset: circulating Tfh, non-naive CD4+CXCR5+PD-1+ (ICOS+CD38+ or ICOS-CD38-). This chain connects TRBV2 to TRBJ1-5; weak D call: TRBD1 (5 bases). The CDR3 nucleotides read TGTGCCAGCAAGGAGTGGGGACGATATAGCAATCAGCCCCAGCATTTT. Its translation is CASKEWGRYSNQPQHF.